This T cell receptor beta chain was recorded in a study of OX40 agonist ivuxolimab in advanced cancers. Study at large: Patients were treated with ivuxolimab, an agonistic anti-OX40 (CD134) antibody. The study enrolled dose-escalation patients with hepatocellular carcinoma, melanoma, renal cell or head and neck cancer.

On this clone: What it recognizes is unknown.

Peripheral blood came from all dose cohorts at three timepoints. Study results and limitations: Which antigen the expanded peripheral T cells recognized is unknown.

The germline V gene encodes CDR1 MDHEN and CDR2 SYDVKM. This CDR3 has 18 residues. V lost 3 bases and J lost 0, with 15 bases in between. Libraries were prepared by immunoSEQ multiplex PCR; TCRdb keeps only in-frame clonotypes and omits some of them. The profile shows about 37,000 clones, about 92% of them singletons. The clonotype comes from an adult with an advanced solid tumor such as melanoma, head and neck, liver or kidney cancer. The starting material was CD4+ or CD8+ T cells sorted from blood, obtained in a trial of the OX40 agonist ivuxolimab. The chain combines TRBV28 with TRBJ2-6, with D possibly being TRBD2 (5 bases). This chain's CDR3 is CASSFVKWTDSGANVLTF. In DNA, the CDR3 is TGTGCCAGCAGTTTTGTGAAGTGGACTGACTCTGGGGCCAACGTCCTGACTTTC.